This TCR beta chain was observed in a study of cytomegalovirus exposure and HLA in healthy donors. General study results and limits: V- and J-gene trimming of TCR beta was linked (in a later analysis) to a missense DCLRE1C variant.

Trimming cost V 6 bases and J 7 bases, with 13 bases left between them. The germline CDR1 and CDR2 sequences are MNHEY and SVGAGI. The CDR3 is 12 amino acids. Both 60 Vbeta primers and 13 Jbeta primers went into the PCR. Data came from immunoSEQ multiplex PCR; TCRdb stores just in-frame clones and leaves some out. Of some 160,000 clones in the sample, 65% to 90% were seen once. Turning to this clone: Its antigen is not known.

The receptor was derived from a woman between 18 and 29 years old in good health and CMV-seronegative. What was sequenced was PBMCs. This chain links TRBV6-5 with TRBJ2-7, with D tentatively TRBD2 (6 bases). The CDR3 DNA follows: TGTGCCAGCAGACGACTAGGTCGGGAGCAGTACTTC. Its translation is CASRRLGREQYF.